These 9 T cell receptor beta chains were sequenced from one sample in a study of shared clonotypes between healthy human individuals. Sequenced by immunoSEQ multiplex PCR; TCRdb stores in-frame clones only, minus some. Seen here are 700,000 to 950,000 clones, about 96% observed once, and the top ten hold about 0.21%. CD45RO-negative CD8 cells positively selected for CCR7 made up the naive population, which excluded terminally differentiated effector memory CD45RA+ cells. Sequenced input: naive CD8+ T cells sorted from blood. The source is a man aged 30 to 39 in good health.

V gene TRBV4-1 combines with J gene TRBJ2-7; 9 bases map to TRBD2. Per the germline V gene, CDR1 is MGHRA and CDR2 is YSYEKL. The CDR3 spans 17 residues. Trimming removed 0 bases from V and 0 bases from J; junction bases left unmatched: 6. The CDR3 region is CASSQESSGLASYEQYF. The CDR3 DNA is TGCGCCAGCAGCCAAGAATCCTCGGGACTAGCCTCCTACGAGCAGTACTTC.

The chain links TRBV5-4 to TRBJ2-7; D might be TRBD1 (6 bases). The germline V gene has CDR1 SGHNT and CDR2 YYREEE (reference sequence). The CDR3 has 13 residues. Trimming removed 0 bases at V and 3 bases at J, with 7 bases between. The CDR3 sequence: CASSLGTVYEQYF. The DNA of the CDR3 is TGTGCCAGCAGCTTGGGGACAGTCTACGAGCAGTACTTC. Variable domain in full (rest from reference TRBV5-4 and TRBJ2-7): ETGVTQSPTHLIKTRGQQVTLRCSSQSGHNTVSWYQQALGQGPQFIFQYYREEENGRGNFPPRFSGLQFPNYSSELNVNALELDDSALYLCASSLGTVYEQYFGPGTRLTVT.

V is TRBV6-1 and J is TRBJ2-7, with a possible D match to TRBD2 (6 bases). The germline V gene has CDR1 MNHNS and CDR2 SASEGT. The length of the CDR3 is 12 residues. Trimming left V 8 bases short and J 7 bases short, with 15 bases between. The CDR3 DNA sequence: TGTGCCAGCTCGTACCCGGGGGAGGAGCAGTACTTC. This codes for CASSYPGEEQYF.

The CDR3 here is CASSQVIRSNTEAFF. Written as DNA, the CDR3 is TGCGCCAGCAGCCAAGTCATACGGTCGAACACTGAAGCTTTCTTT. The chain combines TRBV4-1 with TRBJ1-1; D uncertain. Germline assignment: CDR1 MGHRA and CDR2 YSYEKL. The CDR3 is 15 residues long. Deletions cut 1 base from V and 1 base from J, with 10 bases between.

A note on this clone: Other DNA variants within this sample encode the same CDR3. V gene TRBV29-1 combines with J gene TRBJ2-7; a weak D match, TRBD1 (7 bases). The CDR3 has 14 residues. V lost 0 bases to trimming and J lost 3 bases, with 12 bases between them. Per germline, CDR1 SQVTM and CDR2 ANQGSEA. The CDR3 loop is CSVEDPRGVYEQYF. The CDR3 DNA reads TGCAGCGTTGAAGATCCCAGGGGGGTCTACGAGCAGTACTTC.

V gene TRBV11-2 combines with J gene TRBJ2-1; 10 nucleotides match TRBD2. The CDR3 is 19 amino acids. From germline, CDR1 is SGHAT and CDR2 FQNNGV. With V trimmed by 5 bases and J by 8 bases, 21 bases remained unmatched. CDR3 region: CASSTPTSGIDISWDEQFF. The CDR3 DNA sequence: TGTGCCAGCAGCACTCCTACTAGCGGGATCGATATCAGCTGGGATGAGCAGTTCTTC.

A single count supports this clone. The chain links TRBV4-1 to TRBJ2-7; D is uncertain. The CDR3 is 15 residues long. From germline, CDR1 is MGHRA and CDR2 YSYEKL. V shed 1 base and J shed 2 bases, with 12 bases lying between them. In nucleotides, the CDR3 is TGCGCCAGCAGCCAAGGCCAGCACGAAACCTACGAGCAGTACTTC. This translates into CASSQGQHETYEQYF.

V is TRBV9 and J is TRBJ1-4; D possibly corresponds to TRBD1 (5 bases). V was clipped by 4 bases and J by 2 bases, with 9 bases between them. Germline V gene data show CDR1 as SGDLS and CDR2 as YYNGEE. The CDR3 contains 14 residues. The CDR3 DNA reads as TGTGCCAGCAGCCCCAGACAGACTAATGAAAAACTGTTTTTT. Translated, it gives CASSPRQTNEKLFF.

A single count supports this clone. The gene calls are TRBV5-4 and TRBJ2-5; TRBD2 might be the D (5 bases). Trimming removed 7 bases at V and 5 bases at J, with 15 bases between. The germline CDR1 and CDR2 sequences are SGHNT and YYREEE (reference sequence). The CDR3 totals 13 residues. The CDR3 DNA reads TGTGCCAGCTCTTCCGGGGAGTCGGAGACCCAGTACTTC. Translating it yields CASSSGESETQYF. The full variable domain, with the rest looked up from reference TRBV5-4 and TRBJ2-5, is ETGVTQSPTHLIKTRGQQVTLRCSSQSGHNTVSWYQQALGQGPQFIFQYYREEENGRGNFPPRFSGLQFPNYSSELNVNALELDDSALYLCASSSGESETQYFGPGTRLLVL.